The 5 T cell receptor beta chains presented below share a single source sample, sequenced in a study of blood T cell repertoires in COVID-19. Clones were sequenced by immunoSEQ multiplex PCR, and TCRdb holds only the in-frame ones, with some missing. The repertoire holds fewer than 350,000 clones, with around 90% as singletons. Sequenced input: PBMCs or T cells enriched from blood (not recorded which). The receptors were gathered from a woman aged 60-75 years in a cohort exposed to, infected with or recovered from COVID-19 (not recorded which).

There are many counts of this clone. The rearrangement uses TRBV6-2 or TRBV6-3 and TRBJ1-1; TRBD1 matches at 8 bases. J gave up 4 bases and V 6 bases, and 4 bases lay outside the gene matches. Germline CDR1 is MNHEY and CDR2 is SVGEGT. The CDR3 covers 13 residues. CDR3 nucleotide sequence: TGTGCCAGCAGATACAGGGGGAGCACTGAAGCTTTCTTT. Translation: CASRYRGSTEAFF.

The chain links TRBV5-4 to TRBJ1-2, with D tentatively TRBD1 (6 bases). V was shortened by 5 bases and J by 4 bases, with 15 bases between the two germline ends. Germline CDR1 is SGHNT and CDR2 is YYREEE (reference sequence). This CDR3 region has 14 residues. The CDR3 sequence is CASRRQEQTYGYTF. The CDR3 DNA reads TGTGCCAGCAGGCGACAGGAGCAAACCTATGGCTACACCTTC. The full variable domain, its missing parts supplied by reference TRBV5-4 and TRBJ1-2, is ETGVTQSPTHLIKTRGQQVTLRCSSQSGHNTVSWYQQALGQGPQFIFQYYREEENGRGNFPPRFSGLQFPNYSSELNVNALELDDSALYLCASRRQEQTYGYTFGSGTRLTVV.

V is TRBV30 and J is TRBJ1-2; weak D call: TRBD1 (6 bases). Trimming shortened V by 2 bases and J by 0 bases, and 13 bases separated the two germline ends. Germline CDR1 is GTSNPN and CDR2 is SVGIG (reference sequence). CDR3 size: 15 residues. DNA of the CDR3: TGTGCCTGGAGTCCAGGACAGTTTTCTAACTATGGCTACACCTTC. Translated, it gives CAWSPGQFSNYGYTF.

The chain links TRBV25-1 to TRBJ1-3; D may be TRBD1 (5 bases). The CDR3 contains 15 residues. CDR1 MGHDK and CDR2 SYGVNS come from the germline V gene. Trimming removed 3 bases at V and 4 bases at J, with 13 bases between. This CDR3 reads CASSDHRQFGNTIYF. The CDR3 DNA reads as TGTGCCAGCAGTGATCACCGACAGTTCGGAAACACCATATATTTT.

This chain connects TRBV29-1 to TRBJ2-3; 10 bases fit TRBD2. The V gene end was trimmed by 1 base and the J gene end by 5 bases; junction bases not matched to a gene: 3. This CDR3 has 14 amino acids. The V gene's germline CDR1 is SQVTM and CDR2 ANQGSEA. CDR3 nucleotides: TGCAGCGTTGAAGGTCAGCGGGGGGGAGATACGCAGTATTTT. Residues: CSVEGQRGGDTQYF.